This record concerns one TCR beta chain sequence. This sample is drawn from a study of T cell responses to AZD1222 COVID-19 vaccine. Germline lookup yields CDR1 SGHAT and CDR2 FQDESV (reference sequence). V lost 5 bases, J lost 0 bases, and 7 bases lay in between. The CDR3 covers 13 residues. Sequencing was performed with immunoSEQ multiplex PCR; in TCRdb, only in-frame clones are kept and a portion is missing. The sample holds tens of thousands of clones, approximately 87% seen once. The origin of this receptor is an adult who received the AZD1222 COVID-19 vaccine. The sample consisted of peripheral blood, taken 28 days after the second AZD1222 dose. V usage is TRBV11-1 and J usage is TRBJ1-2; D remains unclear. The CDR3 here is CASSQGPNYGYTF. CDR3 DNA: TGTGCCAGCAGCCAAGGACCTAACTATGGCTACACCTTC.